The 25 T cell receptor beta chains below come from one sample, sequenced in a study of vaccination and CD4 T cells after COVID-19. An Oncomine TCR Beta short-read assay was used to sequence the DNA from cultured CD4+ T cells. A single record per CDR3 protein comes from TCRdb applying MiXCR to the PCR reads. The sample lists 13,000 or so distinct CDR3 sequences, 50% occurring once. Antigen specificity for these receptors is unknown. Stated treatment: approximately nine-day PBMC culture with coronavirus spike peptide pools or control peptides (ViraFEST assay). The sequencing input was CD4+ T cells from blood, cultured in vitro. The source is a human donor who had recovered from COVID-19.

This clonotype appeared a few times. The genes are TRBV7-2 and TRBJ2-7, with TRBD1 matching 8 bases. J lost 5 bases, V lost 4 bases, and 7 bases had no gene match. Germline CDR1 reads SGHTA; CDR2 reads FQGNSA. The CDR3 totals 14 residues. The CDR3 sequence: CASSSTGTGHEQYF. CDR3 in DNA: TGTGCCAGCAGCTCCACCGGGACAGGACACGAGCAGTACTTC.

The rearrangement links TRBV30 to TRBJ1-5; D is unclear. Germline CDR1 and CDR2: GTSNPN and SVGIG (reference sequence). V was shortened by 1 base and J by 2 bases, with 9 bases between the two germline ends. This CDR3 is 14 amino acids long. The CDR3 region has the DNA TGTGCCTGGAGTGGGGGAAGGGGCAATCAGCCCCAGCATTTT. This codes for CAWSGGRGNQPQHF.

The CDR3 region is CASSYRAGGGTDTQYF. The CDR3 DNA reads as TGTGCCAGCAGCTATCGGGCGGGGGGGGGGACAGATACGCAGTATTTT. The V gene is TRBV7-2, the J gene TRBJ2-3; 9 bases match TRBD2. The CDR3 totals 16 residues. Trimming removed 4 bases from V and 3 bases from J; junction bases left unmatched: 8. Germline lookup yields CDR1 SGHTA and CDR2 FQGNSA.

The rearrangement links TRBV19 to TRBJ2-7; 7 bases line up with TRBD1. The germline V gene encodes CDR1 LNHDA and CDR2 SQIVND (reference sequence). This CDR3 is built from 15 residues. Unmatched junction bases numbered 5, after V lost 3 bases and J lost 0 bases. CDR3 coding DNA: TGTGCCAGTAGTATTAGGGGGCCGAGCTCCTACGAGCAGTACTTC. Encoded protein: CASSIRGPSSYEQYF.

V usage is TRBV9 and J usage is TRBJ2-2, with 7 positions matching TRBD2. Trimming removed 3 bases from V and 4 bases from J; junction bases left unmatched: 3. This CDR3 spans 14 amino acids. Germline assignment: CDR1 SGDLS and CDR2 YYNGEE. The CDR3 region has the DNA TGTGCCAGCAGCGCCTCGGGGGGCACCGGGGAGCTGTTTTTT. Translation: CASSASGGTGELFF.

This chain uses TRBV5-1 with TRBJ1-1; D uncertain. Trimming removed 0 bases at V and 5 bases at J, with 17 bases between. The CDR3 spans 16 residues. Germline V gives CDR1 SGHRS, CDR2 YFSETQ. The CDR3 region is CASSLAGLGSGTEAFF. CDR3 bases: TGCGCCAGCAGCTTGGCCGGCCTAGGGTCGGGGACTGAAGCTTTCTTT.

The CDR3 region is CARLRQTTNEKLFF. The CDR3 nucleotides are TGTGCCAGACTCCGACAGACAACTAATGAAAAACTGTTTTTT. The V and J genes are TRBV19 and TRBJ1-4, with D tentatively TRBD1 (5 bases). Germline lookup yields CDR1 LNHDA and CDR2 SQIVND (reference sequence). The CDR3 is made up of 14 amino acids. Trimming left V 9 bases short and J 0 bases short, with 11 bases between.

The chain combines TRBV11-3 with TRBJ2-2, with D perhaps matching TRBD1 or TRBD2 (5 bases each). There are 16 residues in the CDR3. CDR1 and CDR2 (germline): SGHNT, YENEEA. Trimming took off 6 bases at V and 6 bases at J, with 20 bases between the two ends. Here the CDR3 reads CASRPTEFLGAGELFF. CDR3 DNA: TGTGCCAGCAGACCGACAGAATTCCTCGGGGCCGGGGAGCTGTTTTTT.

This clonotype appeared a few times. The CDR3 bases are TGTGCCAGCAGCTGGGGGACTAGCGGGGCATCTGTCAATGAGCAGTTCTTC. Encoded protein: CASSWGTSGASVNEQFF. The chain carries TRBV7-9 and TRBJ2-1; TRBD2 matches 13 bases. The CDR3 sequence is 17 residues long. Germline CDR1 and CDR2: SEHNR and FQNEAQ (reference sequence). J was trimmed by 6 bases and V by 4 bases; bases with no gene match: 9.

This chain connects TRBV30 to TRBJ1-6; a possible D gene is TRBD1 (6 bases). This CDR3 is built from 15 residues. V was cut by 1 base and J by 9 bases, with 16 bases left in between. Looked up from germline, CDR1 is GTSNPN and CDR2 is SVGIG (reference sequence). The CDR3 nucleotides are TGTGCCTGGAGTGGGGACGGACAGACGATTTCACCCCTCCACTTT. Amino acids: CAWSGDGQTISPLHF.

V and J are TRBV20-1 and TRBJ1-2; D is undetermined. The V end was cut by 1 base, the J end by 1 base, with 10 bases between. Germline CDR1 and CDR2: DFQATT and SNEGSKA (reference sequence). This CDR3 has 14 amino acids. CDR3 sequence (DNA): TGCAGTGCTAGAGTGGCCAGCCTTAACTATGGCTACACCTTC. Its translation: CSARVASLNYGYTF.

This clonotype has only a few counts. This chain links TRBV6-1 with TRBJ1-3; 7 bases align to TRBD1. Germline V gene lookup returns CDR1 MNHNS and CDR2 SASEGT. The CDR3 spans 17 residues. Trimming at V came to 8 bases and at J to 0 bases, leaving 13 bases not matched to a gene. In nucleotides, the CDR3 is TGTGCCAGCTCATCCACGGACAGGCTGAGCTCTGGAAACACCATATATTTT. Amino acids: CASSSTDRLSSGNTIYF.

V gene TRBV19 combines with J gene TRBJ2-3, with unresolved D. CDR3 length equals 13 residues. V was pared by 7 bases and J by 3 bases, with 11 bases between. Germline CDR1 reads LNHDA; CDR2 reads SQIVND (reference sequence). The CDR3 sequence is CASTDDGTDTQYF. As DNA, the CDR3 is TGTGCCAGTACCGACGACGGGACAGATACGCAGTATTTT. Based on the CDR3 plus reference TRBV19 and TRBJ2-3, the full variable domain is DGGITQSPKYLFRKEGQNVTLSCEQNLNHDAMYWYRQDPGQGLRLIYYSQIVNDFQKGDIAEGYSVSREKKESFPLTVTSAQKNPTAFYLCASTDDGTDTQYFGPGTRLTVL.

This clonotype appeared once. The J gene is TRBJ2-7, the V gene TRBV19; 9 bases are shared with TRBD1. V lost 9 bases to trimming and J lost 2 bases; unmatched junction nucleotides: 11. This CDR3 spans 15 amino acids. The germline V gene encodes CDR1 LNHDA and CDR2 SQIVND (reference sequence). CDR3 in DNA: TGTGCCAGAAGCTTAACAGGGGGCGCCCCCTACGAGCAGTACTTC. It codes for CARSLTGGAPYEQYF.

The V and J genes are TRBV20-1 and TRBJ2-5; D is ambiguous. This CDR3 is 11 amino acids long. The germline V and J ends were trimmed by 7 bases and 2 bases, with 8 bases remaining between them. Germline-derived CDR1 and CDR2 are DFQATT and SNEGSKA (reference sequence). The CDR3 coding sequence is TGCAGTGGTTCCGCGCAAGAGACCCAGTACTTC. Translated: CSGSAQETQYF.

The chain carries TRBV2 and TRBJ1-5, with unresolved D. Trimming removed 6 bases at V and 0 bases at J, with 9 bases between. CDR1 SNHLY and CDR2 FYNNEI come from the germline V gene. The CDR3 totals 14 residues. CDR3: CASSGEYSNQPQHF. The CDR3 DNA follows: TGTGCCAGCAGCGGGGAGTATAGCAATCAGCCCCAGCATTTT.

In its sample, this clonotype was seen a few times. The rearrangement links TRBV20-1 to TRBJ1-3; no clear D gene. V lost 4 bases and J 0 bases, leaving 13 bases between the germline ends. Germline CDR1 reads DFQATT; CDR2 reads SNEGSKA (reference sequence). This CDR3 spans 15 amino acids. DNA for the CDR3: TGCAGTGCTACACTCCACGGTTTCTCTGGAAACACCATATATTTT. Translated: CSATLHGFSGNTIYF.

This clonotype showed up just a few times. V is TRBV2 and J is TRBJ1-6; D is undetermined. The CDR3 is made up of 13 amino acids. V lost 8 bases and J lost 11, with 16 bases in between. Germline values: CDR1 SNHLY, CDR2 FYNNEI. Here the CDR3 reads CASHGGSRTPLHF. CDR3 DNA: TGTGCCAGCCACGGAGGGTCGAGGACACCCCTCCACTTT.

CDR3 residues: CASSEYSAGGGSPLHF. The CDR3 DNA reads as TGTGCCAGCAGTGAATACAGTGCAGGGGGCGGATCACCCCTCCACTTT. The V and J genes are TRBV6-1 and TRBJ1-6, with 8 positions matching TRBD1. The germline CDR1 and CDR2 sequences are MNHNS and SASEGT. This CDR3 has 16 amino acids. With 2 bases clipped from V and 10 bases from J, the junction kept 10 bases outside the gene matches.

V is TRBV4-1 and J is TRBJ1-1, with D possibly matching TRBD1 (5 bases). This CDR3 spans 14 amino acids. From germline, CDR1 is MGHRA and CDR2 YSYEKL. The V and J ends lost 1 base and 8 bases respectively, with 14 bases between them. The CDR3 DNA sequence: TGCGCCAGCAGCCAAGTGAGCGACAGTCAAGAAGCTTTCTTT. Protein product: CASSQVSDSQEAFF.

This clonotype was observed a handful of times. The chain couples TRBV20-1 to TRBJ2-7; D is tentatively TRBD1 or TRBD2 (6 bases each). Trimming took off 5 bases at V and 5 bases at J, with 19 bases between the two ends. The CDR3 runs 14 residues. CDR1 is DFQATT and CDR2 is SNEGSKA in the germline V gene (reference sequence). The CDR3 sequence is CSAQHNLGGDEQYF. The CDR3 nucleotides read TGCAGTGCTCAGCACAACCTCGGGGGCGACGAGCAGTACTTC.

CDR3 region: CASRPSGPQNYEQYF. Here the CDR3 DNA reads TGTGCCAGCAGACCTTCGGGACCGCAAAACTACGAGCAGTACTTC. The chain uses TRBV6-2 or TRBV6-3 and TRBJ2-7, with D perhaps TRBD1 or TRBD2 (5 bases each). V lost 6 bases to trimming and J lost 3 bases, with 18 bases between them. CDR1 and CDR2 (germline): MNHEY, SVGEGT. CDR3 length equals 15 residues.

In this sample, this clonotype turned up a few times. The chain carries TRBV6-1 and TRBJ1-5; weak D call: TRBD1 (5 bases). This CDR3 contains 16 residues. Per the germline V gene, CDR1 is MNHNS and CDR2 is SASEGT. Trimming removed 4 bases from V and 2 bases from J, with 15 bases in between. The CDR3 loop reads CASSAGGRKGNQPQHF. CDR3 coding DNA: TGTGCCAGCAGTGCGGGGGGGAGGAAGGGCAATCAGCCCCAGCATTTT.

This clonotype was seen only a few times. The chain employs TRBV6-2 or TRBV6-3 and TRBJ1-5; D perhaps matches TRBD1 (6 bases). Germline CDR1 is MNHEY and CDR2 is SVGEGT. This CDR3 is 16 amino acids long. Trimming took 6 bases from V and 2 from J, leaving 17 bases between them. The CDR3 DNA sequence: TGTGCCAGCAGGAGAATTGGGGGCGAGGGCAATCAGCCCCAGCATTTT. Translated: CASRRIGGEGNQPQHF.

The V call is TRBV19, the J call TRBJ1-2; 7 bases map to TRBD1. Germline CDR1 LNHDA, CDR2 SQIVND (reference sequence). The CDR3 consists of 16 residues. V gave up 3 bases and J gave up 2 bases; unmatched junction bases: 9. Here the CDR3 reads CASSMRQGLPNYGYTF. CDR3 DNA sequence: TGTGCCAGTAGTATGAGACAGGGTCTTCCCAACTATGGCTACACCTTC.